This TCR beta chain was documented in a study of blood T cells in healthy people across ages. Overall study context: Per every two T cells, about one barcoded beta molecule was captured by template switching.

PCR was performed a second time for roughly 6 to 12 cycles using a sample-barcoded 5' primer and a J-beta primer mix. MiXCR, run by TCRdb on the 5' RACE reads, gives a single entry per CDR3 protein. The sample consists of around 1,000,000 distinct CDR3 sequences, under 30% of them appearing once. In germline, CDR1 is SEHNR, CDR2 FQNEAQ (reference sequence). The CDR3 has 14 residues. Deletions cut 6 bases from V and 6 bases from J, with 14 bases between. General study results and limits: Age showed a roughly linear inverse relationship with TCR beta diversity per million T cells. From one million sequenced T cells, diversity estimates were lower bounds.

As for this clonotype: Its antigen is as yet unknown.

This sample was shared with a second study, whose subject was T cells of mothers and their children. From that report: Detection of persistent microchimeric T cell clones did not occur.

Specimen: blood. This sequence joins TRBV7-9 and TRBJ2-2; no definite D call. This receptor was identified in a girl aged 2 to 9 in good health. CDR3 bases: TGTGCCAGCAGACAAACACCCGGGTCCGGGGAGCTGTTTTTT. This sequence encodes CASRQTPGSGELFF.